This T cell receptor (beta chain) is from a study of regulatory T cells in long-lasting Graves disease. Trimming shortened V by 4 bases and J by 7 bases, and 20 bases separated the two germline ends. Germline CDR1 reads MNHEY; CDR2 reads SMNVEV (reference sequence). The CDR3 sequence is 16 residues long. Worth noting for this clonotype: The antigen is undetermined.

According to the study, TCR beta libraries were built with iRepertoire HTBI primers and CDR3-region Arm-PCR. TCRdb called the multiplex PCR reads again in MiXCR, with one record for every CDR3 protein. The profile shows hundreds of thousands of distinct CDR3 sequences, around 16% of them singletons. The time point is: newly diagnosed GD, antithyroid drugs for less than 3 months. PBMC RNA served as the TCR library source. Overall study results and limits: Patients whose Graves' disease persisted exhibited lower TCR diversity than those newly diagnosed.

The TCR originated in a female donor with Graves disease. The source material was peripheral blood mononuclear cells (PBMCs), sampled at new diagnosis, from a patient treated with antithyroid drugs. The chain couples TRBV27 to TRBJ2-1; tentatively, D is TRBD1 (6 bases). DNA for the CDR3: TGTGCCAGCAGTTCAGGGACAAGGGGGAACTTAAATGAGCAGTTCTTC. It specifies CASSSGTRGNLNEQFF.